These 22 T cell receptor beta chains originate from one sample sequenced in a study of T-cell reconstitution after alpha-beta-depleted transplantation in children. The TCRbeta library was prepared with unique molecular identifiers. MiXCR was run by TCRdb on the PCR reads, yielding one entry per CDR3 protein. Of hundreds of thousands of distinct CDR3 sequences listed, 16% are singletons. This specimen was PBMCs, mostly from graft donor cells, taken 360 days after TCRalphabeta/CD19-depleted stem cell transplant. All receptors come from a boy under three years old who had a stem cell transplant for Wiskott-Aldrich syndrome, so the T cells may come from the graft donor.

This clonotype showed up just a few times. This sequence joins TRBV7-2 and TRBJ2-7, with 8 positions matching TRBD1. The V and J ends lost 5 bases and 2 bases, in that order; junction bases with no gene match: 8. This CDR3 has 15 amino acids. Per the germline V gene, CDR1 is SGHTA and CDR2 is FQGNSA. CDR3 protein: CASSGKTGVPYEQYF. Written as DNA, the CDR3 is TGTGCCAGCAGCGGAAAGACAGGGGTCCCCTACGAGCAGTACTTC.

This chain connects TRBV7-9 to TRBJ2-1; D perhaps matches TRBD2 (5 bases). The V end was cut by 4 bases, the J end by 10 bases, with 8 bases between. Germline V gene sequence: CDR1 SEHNR, CDR2 FQNEAQ (reference sequence). CDR3 size: 11 residues. DNA of the CDR3: TGTGCCAGCAGCTACCAGCGGGAGCAGTTCTTC. It codes for CASSYQREQFF.

The gene calls are TRBV5-1 and TRBJ1-1; D is unclear. Trimming took off 5 bases at V and 4 bases at J, with 12 bases between the two ends. This CDR3 comprises 13 residues. Per the germline V gene, CDR1 is SGHRS and CDR2 is YFSETQ. CDR3 loop: CASSSLGSTEAFF. The CDR3 bases are TGCGCCAGCAGTTCCTTAGGGAGCACTGAAGCTTTCTTT.

The chain links TRBV6-5 to TRBJ2-5; 10 nucleotides line up with TRBD1. The germline V gene encodes CDR1 MNHEY and CDR2 SVGAGI. The length of the CDR3 is 15 residues. Trimming removed 2 bases from V and 4 bases from J; junction bases left unmatched: 4. In DNA form, the CDR3 reads TGTGCCAGCAGTTACCCGGGACAGGGGAGAGAGACCCAGTACTTC. Its translation: CASSYPGQGRETQYF.

The CDR3: CASSQPGQSSYEQYF. Here the CDR3 DNA reads TGTGCCAGCAGCCAACCGGGACAGAGCTCCTACGAGCAGTACTTC. This chain joins TRBV7-6 and TRBJ2-7; 7 nucleotides align to TRBD1. Germline-derived CDR1 and CDR2 are SGHVS and FNYEAQ. The V gene end was trimmed by 5 bases and the J gene end by 0 bases; junction bases not matched to a gene: 7. The CDR3 length is 15 residues.

The rearrangement uses TRBV25-1 and TRBJ2-3; weak D call: TRBD1 (6 bases). This CDR3 comprises 14 residues. V was pared by 5 bases and J by 3 bases, with 12 bases between. Germline values: CDR1 MGHDK, CDR2 SYGVNS. As DNA, the CDR3 is TGTGCCAGCAGTCCGGGACACAGGACAGATACGCAGTATTTT. Amino acids: CASSPGHRTDTQYF.

The chain joins TRBV28 to TRBJ1-3; D is undetermined. Trimming took off 8 bases at V and 3 bases at J, with 11 bases between the two ends. The germline CDR1 and CDR2 sequences are MDHEN and SYDVKM. The CDR3 runs 13 residues. The CDR3 is CASLGGFGNTIYF. CDR3 DNA sequence: TGTGCCAGCCTTGGAGGGTTTGGAAACACCATATATTTT.

J is TRBJ1-2 and V is TRBV3-1, with unresolved D. V dropped 4 bases and J dropped 6 bases, with 15 bases sitting between them. CDR1 and CDR2 (germline): LGHDT, YNNKEL (reference sequence). The CDR3 has 14 residues. The CDR3 loop is CASSPLRVGHGYTF. CDR3 nucleotides: TGTGCCAGCAGCCCCTTACGGGTTGGTCATGGCTACACCTTC.

There are a few counts of this clonotype. The CDR3 loop reads CSAIGTDEKLFF. The CDR3, as DNA: TGCAGTGCTATAGGGACAGATGAAAAACTGTTTTTT. This chain links TRBV20-1 with TRBJ1-4; TRBD1 matches at 7 bases. This CDR3 has 12 residues. V shed 4 bases and J 6 bases; nucleotides not matched to a gene: 2. Germline loops: CDR1 DFQATT, CDR2 SNEGSKA (reference sequence).

This clonotype was seen only a few times. V and J are TRBV5-1 and TRBJ2-7; a possible D gene is TRBD2 (6 bases). V was shortened by 2 bases and J by 4 bases, with 13 bases between the two germline ends. Germline CDR1 and CDR2: SGHRS and YFSETQ. The CDR3 runs 14 residues. The DNA for the CDR3 is TGCGCCAGCAGCTTCCGGGACTTTCTATACGAGCAGTACTTC. Residues: CASSFRDFLYEQYF.

In this sample, this clonotype turned up a few times. The chain carries TRBV7-9 and TRBJ2-2; D ambiguous. Trimming left V 6 bases short and J 7 bases short, with 18 bases between. Germline CDR1 and CDR2: SEHNR and FQNEAQ (reference sequence). The CDR3 has 15 amino acids. The CDR3 coding sequence is TGTGCCAGCAGTCCAAAACCCTCTTACCTCGGGGAGCTGTTTTTT. It encodes CASSPKPSYLGELFF.

The chain uses TRBV5-1 and TRBJ2-3; D is ambiguous. Trimming pared 1 base from V and 2 bases from J, leaving 8 bases between. CDR3 length: 14 amino acids. Per the germline V gene, CDR1 is SGHRS and CDR2 is YFSETQ. The CDR3 here is CASSLLGATDTQYF. CDR3 DNA sequence: TGCGCCAGCAGCTTGTTGGGTGCCACAGATACGCAGTATTTT.

CDR3 coding DNA: TGTGCCACCGCTAGGGACAGGGACTACGAGCAGTACTTC. This sequence encodes CATARDRDYEQYF. This rearrangement joins TRBV24-1 to TRBJ2-7; 9 bases fit TRBD1. Looked up from germline, CDR1 is KGHDR and CDR2 is SFDVKD. There are 13 residues in the CDR3. V lost 9 bases and J lost 3; bases outside the gene matches: 5.

This clonotype was seen only a few times. The J gene is TRBJ2-1, the V gene TRBV10-3; 8 positions agree with TRBD2. Germline lookup yields CDR1 ENHRY and CDR2 SYGVKD. This CDR3 has 14 amino acids. Unmatched junction bases numbered 7, after V lost 6 bases and J lost 6 bases. CDR3 in amino acids: CAIRTGTSTNEQFF. CDR3 nucleotide sequence: TGTGCCATCAGGACCGGGACTAGTACCAATGAGCAGTTCTTC.

This clonotype showed up just a few times. The rearrangement uses TRBV6-5 and TRBJ2-5; no clear D. The V end was cut by 0 bases, the J end by 8 bases, with 4 bases between. The germline V gene has CDR1 MNHEY and CDR2 SVGAGI. CDR3 size: 11 residues. In nucleotides, the CDR3 is TGTGCCAGCAGTTACTCGGGTACCCAGTACTTC. Translation: CASSYSGTQYF.

The rearrangement joins TRBV5-1 to TRBJ2-2; TRBD1 is a possible D gene (5 bases). Trimming pared 0 bases from V and 1 base from J, leaving 10 bases between. The CDR3 runs 16 residues. Germline V lookup: CDR1 SGHRS, CDR2 YFSETQ. The CDR3 protein is CASSLVGQGNTGELFF. As DNA, the CDR3 is TGCGCCAGCAGCTTGGTAGGGCAGGGGAACACCGGGGAGCTGTTTTTT.

CDR3 in amino acids: CASSHPGAGSREQYF. The DNA of the CDR3 is TGTGCCAGCAGCCATCCAGGTGCGGGTTCAAGGGAGCAGTACTTC. The chain combines TRBV3-1 with TRBJ2-7, with D perhaps TRBD2 (5 bases). The CDR3 runs to 15 residues. V lost 3 bases, J lost 7 bases, and 19 bases lay in between. Germline V lookup: CDR1 LGHDT, CDR2 YNNKEL (reference sequence).

The chain uses TRBV3-1 and TRBJ2-1; 9 positions match TRBD2. This CDR3 comprises 12 residues. Trimming took 3 bases from V and 14 from J; bases not matched to a gene: 5. CDR1 is LGHDT, CDR2 YNNKEL, per germline (reference sequence). The CDR3 DNA reads TGTGCCAGCAGCCACGGGACTAGCCTTGAGTTCTTC. Its protein product is CASSHGTSLEFF.

The chain uses TRBV19 and TRBJ2-1; the match to TRBD1 covers 8 bases. V gave up 3 bases and J gave up 6 bases; unmatched junction bases: 22. CDR1 is LNHDA and CDR2 is SQIVND in the germline V gene (reference sequence). The CDR3 has 20 residues. The CDR3 region is CASSISGRGRLPPGANEQFF. CDR3 nucleotide sequence: TGTGCCAGTAGTATCTCGGGCAGGGGGCGCCTCCCGCCGGGGGCCAATGAGCAGTTCTTC.

This CDR3 is CASSLRVPLNTEAFF. The CDR3 DNA sequence: TGTGCCAGCAGCTTACGGGTGCCGTTGAACACTGAAGCTTTCTTT. The rearrangement uses TRBV7-2 and TRBJ1-1; D unresolved. Germline CDR1 reads SGHTA; CDR2 reads FQGNSA. V gave up 2 bases and J gave up 0 bases, with 10 bases separating them. The CDR3 is made up of 15 amino acids.

The V gene is TRBV28, the J gene TRBJ2-3; D may match TRBD1 or TRBD2 (5 bases each). The CDR3 sequence is 15 residues long. Germline assignment: CDR1 MDHEN and CDR2 SYDVKM. The ends were cut back, 5 bases at V and 9 bases at J, with 21 bases in the middle. The DNA of the CDR3 is TGTGCCAGCAGTCACCAGGACTGGGCGCAGGGAACGCAGTATTTT. Amino acid sequence: CASSHQDWAQGTQYF.

In DNA form, the CDR3 reads TGCAGTGCTAGAGATGTGGGGTCTTTCTTT. Residues: CSARDVGSFF. The genes are TRBV20-1 and TRBJ1-1; D is undetermined. CDR1 DFQATT and CDR2 SNEGSKA come from the germline V gene (reference sequence). Trimming removed 0 bases at V and 12 bases at J, with 8 bases between. This CDR3 region has 10 residues.